Listed below are T cell receptor beta chains from one sample, sequenced in a study of T cell changes during pregnancy in multiple sclerosis. The data were produced by immunoSEQ multiplex PCR, yet TCRdb's version contains in-frame clones alone and is incomplete. The sample consists of about 87,000 clones, just under 95% of them appearing once. The sample in question was peripheral blood, obtained in the third trimester of pregnancy. All receptors derive from a female donor in good health, enrolled as a control in a pregnancy study. Both conserved end residues are part of each CDR3. The D gene is left open where the match is weak. Clone size appears in some rows only: once, few, many, or a class for an expanded clone.

DNA | CDR3 | V | D | J | size
TGTGCCACCTCAGACAGGGACTTAAACACCGGGGAGCTGTTTTTT | CATSDRDLNTGELFF | TRBV19 | - | TRBJ2-2 | -
TGTGCCAGTAGTCCCGACCGGGGCTCTGGGGCCAACGTCCTGACTTTC | CASSPDRGSGANVLTF | TRBV19 | - | TRBJ2-6 | -
TGTGCCAGCAGTATCCTTAGGACTTACGAGCAGTACTTC | CASSILRTYEQYF | TRBV2 | - | TRBJ2-7 | -
TGCGCCAGCAGCGTACGACAGGGGGCTGAGACCCAGTACTTC | CASSVRQGAETQYF | TRBV4-1 | TRBD1 | TRBJ2-5 | -
TGTGCCAGCAATGAGGGTTGGGAAAAACTGTTTTTT | CASNEGWEKLFF | TRBV9 | - | TRBJ1-4 | -
TGTGCCAGCAGCTTAGGACAGTCTCTCGGCGAGCAGTACTTC | CASSLGQSLGEQYF | TRBV6-5 | - | TRBJ2-7 | few
TGTGCCAGCTCTCGGGACAGGGGAAAAGAGACCCAGTACTTC | CASSRDRGKETQYF | TRBV2 | TRBD1 | TRBJ2-5 | -
TGTGCCAGCAGCTTCGGGGGGGGGACACAAGAGACCCAGTACTTC | CASSFGGGTQETQYF | TRBV11-3 | TRBD2 | TRBJ2-5 | -
TGTGCCAGCAGCCCCAGGACAGGGTATAGCTATGGCTACACCTTC | CASSPRTGYSYGYTF | TRBV9 | TRBD1 | TRBJ1-2 | -
TGTGCCAGCAGCTTCGCGGGACAGGGGGCGAAAAACATTCAGTACTTC | CASSFAGQGAKNIQYF | TRBV5-4 | TRBD1 | TRBJ2-4 | -
TGTGCCAGCAGCTCAGCTCCCCCTAAACCGGAGGTACTGTTTTTT | CASSSAPPKPEVLFF | TRBV5-5 | - | TRBJ1-4 | -
TGTGCCAGCAGCTCCCGGGACAGGGATAATGAAAAACTGTTTTTT | CASSSRDRDNEKLFF | TRBV11-2 | TRBD1 | TRBJ1-4 | -
TGTGCCAGCAGTTTTGGCAGGGGGGACACTGAAGCTTTCTTT | CASSFGRGDTEAFF | TRBV27 | TRBD1 | TRBJ1-1 | -
TGTGCCAGCAGCTCCCGTTTAGGGGGCGATGGAGAGACCCAGTACTTC | CASSSRLGGDGETQYF | TRBV7-9 | TRBD1 | TRBJ2-5 | -
TGCGCCAGCAGGCGGACAGGAGGCTATGGCTACACCTTC | CASRRTGGYGYTF | TRBV5-1 | TRBD1 | TRBJ1-2 | few
TGTGCCAGCACTCAAATGCCCACTAACACTGAAGCTTTCTTT | CASTQMPTNTEAFF | TRBV28 | - | TRBJ1-1 | -
TGTGCCAGCAGCTTAACAGGGGCCAATGAGCAGTTCTTC | CASSLTGANEQFF | TRBV5-6 | TRBD1 | TRBJ2-1 | -
TGTGCCAGCAGTTATAATGGGGGCGGCTCTGGAAACACCATATATTTT | CASSYNGGGSGNTIYF | TRBV6-5 | - | TRBJ1-3 | -
TGTGCCAGCACCCGCTACACAGATACGCAGTATTTT | CASTRYTDTQYF | TRBV2 | - | TRBJ2-3 | -
TGCGCCAGCAGCTTGGGAACAGGCCATGGCTACACCTTC | CASSLGTGHGYTF | TRBV5-1 | - | TRBJ1-2 | once
TGCGCCAGCAGCCTCCTCCTCTTGGGAAACACCATATATTTT | CASSLLLLGNTIYF | TRBV4-1 | - | TRBJ1-3 | once
TGCAGTGCCGGGCCCCAGCATTTT | CSAGPQHF | TRBV20-1 | - | TRBJ1-5 | -
TGTGCCACCAGCAGACCATGGACATACGCAACTAATGAAAAACTGTTTTTT | CATSRPWTYATNEKLFF | TRBV15 | - | TRBJ1-4 | -
TGTGCCAGCAGGACGACAGGGGCCCAAGAGACCCAGTACTTC | CASRTTGAQETQYF | TRBV28 | TRBD1 | TRBJ2-5 | -
TGCAGCGTTGGATCAGGGTGGGATCAGCCCCAGCATTTT | CSVGSGWDQPQHF | TRBV29-1 | - | TRBJ1-5 | -
TGCAGCGTTGACGGACAGGGCCAAGGGGTGGATACGCAGTATTTT | CSVDGQGQGVDTQYF | TRBV29-1 | TRBD1 | TRBJ2-3 | -
TGTGCCAGCAGTAACATAGGACAGGGGGGAGGCTACACCTTC | CASSNIGQGGGYTF | TRBV28 | TRBD1 | TRBJ1-2 | -
TGTGCCAGCAGCTCTCTCTGGACAGGGAATGGCTACACCTTC | CASSSLWTGNGYTF | TRBV16 | TRBD1 | TRBJ1-2 | once
TGTGCCAGCAGCCTTACAGGGACCTACAATGAGCAGTTCTTC | CASSLTGTYNEQFF | TRBV7-9 | - | TRBJ2-1 | -
TGCGCTAGCAGCGAGGGTTCCTCTGGAAACACCATATATTTT | CASSEGSSGNTIYF | TRBV5-1 | - | TRBJ1-3 | -
TGTGCCAGCAGCCGGACTAGCGGGAGGGCGCAGGGTACGCAGTATTTT | CASSRTSGRAQGTQYF | TRBV28 | TRBD2 | TRBJ2-3 | -
TGTGCCAGCAGCTTAGTAGGTACTAGCGGGACCCAGTACTTC | CASSLVGTSGTQYF | TRBV7-9 | TRBD2 | TRBJ2-5 | -
TGTGCCAGCAGCATCCATGGACTAGCGGGAGGACAAGAGACCCAGTACTTC | CASSIHGLAGGQETQYF | TRBV5-5 | TRBD2 | TRBJ2-5 | -